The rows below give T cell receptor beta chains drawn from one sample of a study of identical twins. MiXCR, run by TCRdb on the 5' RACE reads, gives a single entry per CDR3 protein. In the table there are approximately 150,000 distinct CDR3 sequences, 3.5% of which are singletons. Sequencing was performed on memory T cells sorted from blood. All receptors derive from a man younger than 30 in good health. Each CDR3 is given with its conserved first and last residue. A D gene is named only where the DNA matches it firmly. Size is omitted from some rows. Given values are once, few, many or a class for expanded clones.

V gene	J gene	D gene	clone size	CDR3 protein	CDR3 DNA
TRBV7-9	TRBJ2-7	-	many	CASSFRTYYEQYF	TGTGCCAGCAGCTTCCGAACATACTACGAGCAGTACTTC
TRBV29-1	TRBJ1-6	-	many	CSVSGADYNSPLHF	TGCAGCGTTTCCGGGGCGGACTATAATTCACCCCTCCACTTT
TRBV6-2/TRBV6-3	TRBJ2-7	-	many	CASTSFLEGEQYF	TGTGCCAGCACCTCCTTCCTAGAGGGCGAGCAGTACTTC
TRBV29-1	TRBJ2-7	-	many	CSVVTGGDEQYF	TGTAGCGTGGTGACGGGCGGCGACGAGCAGTACTTC
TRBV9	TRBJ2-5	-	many	CASSPGVSGQETQYF	TGTGCCAGCAGCCCCGGCGTGAGCGGCCAAGAGACCCAGTACTTC
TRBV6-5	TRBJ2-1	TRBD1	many	CASSYRGQGMLGGSNPFF	TGTGCCAGCAGTTACCGCGGACAGGGGATGTTAGGCGGGAGTAATCCGTTCTTC
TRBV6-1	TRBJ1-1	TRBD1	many	CASRKDRLNTEAFF	TGTGCCAGCAGAAAGGACAGGTTGAACACTGAAGCTTTCTTT
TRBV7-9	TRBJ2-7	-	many	CASTPTAVEQYF	TGTGCCAGCACCCCGACGGCGGTCGAGCAGTACTTC
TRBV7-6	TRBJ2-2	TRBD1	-	CATGDRVNTGELFF	TGTGCCACGGGGGACAGGGTGAACACCGGGGAGCTGTTTTTT
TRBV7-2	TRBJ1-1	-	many	CASSLDLSPAFF	TGTGCCAGCAGCTTAGACTTATCCCCAGCTTTCTTT
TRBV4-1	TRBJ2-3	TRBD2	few	CASSQDLAGVGTDTQYF	TGCGCCAGCAGCCAAGATCTAGCGGGAGTTGGCACAGATACGCAGTATTTT
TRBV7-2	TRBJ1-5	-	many	CASSLATAQPQHF	TGTGCCAGCAGCTTAGCCACAGCCCAGCCCCAGCATTTT
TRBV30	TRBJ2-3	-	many	CAWSVGQGTTQYF	TGTGCCTGGAGTGTAGGTCAGGGGACAACGCAGTATTTT
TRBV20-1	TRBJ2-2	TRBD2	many	CSARTSGSRTGELFF	TGCAGTGCAAGGACTAGCGGGAGCCGCACCGGGGAGCTGTTTTTT
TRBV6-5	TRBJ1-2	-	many	CASSYASPGSASGGGSYTF	TGTGCCAGCAGTTACGCCAGTCCCGGGAGCGCTTCGGGAGGCGGTAGCTACACCTTC
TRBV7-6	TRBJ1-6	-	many	CASSFGNSPLHF	TGTGCCAGCAGCTTTGGGAATTCACCCCTCCACTTT
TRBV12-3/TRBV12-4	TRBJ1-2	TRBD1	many	CASSSTGTVYGYTF	TGTGCCAGCAGCTCAACCGGGACAGTCTATGGCTACACCTTC
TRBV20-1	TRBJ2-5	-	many	CSALGWRGAAETQYF	TGCAGTGCTCTCGGTTGGCGGGGAGCGGCAGAGACCCAGTACTTC
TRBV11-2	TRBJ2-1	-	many	CASSEERLNPWQFF	TGTGCCAGCAGCGAAGAACGACTTAACCCTTGGCAGTTCTTC
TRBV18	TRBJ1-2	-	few	CASSPQARNYGYTF	TGTGCCAGCTCACCCCAGGCCAGAAACTATGGCTACACCTTC
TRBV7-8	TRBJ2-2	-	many	CASSSEGTGELFF	TGTGCCAGCAGTTCCGAGGGGACCGGGGAGCTGTTTTTT
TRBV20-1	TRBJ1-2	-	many	CSASEQGGVSGYTF	TGCAGTGCTAGTGAGCAGGGAGGGGTATCTGGCTACACCTTC
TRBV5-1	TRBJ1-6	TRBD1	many	CASSLDGTGLSPLHF	TGCGCCAGCAGCCTTGACGGGACAGGGCTCTCACCCCTCCACTTT
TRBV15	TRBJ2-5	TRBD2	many	CATSPEGDSGTPRETQYF	TGTGCCACCAGCCCAGAGGGGGATAGCGGGACCCCGCGGGAGACCCAGTACTTC
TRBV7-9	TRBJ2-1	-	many	CASRAKQAPGSNEQFF	TGTGCCAGCAGGGCCAAACAGGCACCGGGCTCCAATGAGCAGTTCTTC
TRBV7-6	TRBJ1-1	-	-	CASSTGTTLLTEAFF	TGTGCCAGCTCGACCGGGACGACCCTTCTAACTGAAGCTTTCTTT
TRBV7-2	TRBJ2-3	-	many	CASSLEFRQGGDTQYF	TGTGCCAGCAGCTTAGAGTTCCGTCAGGGGGGAGATACGCAGTATTTT
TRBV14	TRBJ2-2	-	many	CASSPANTGELFF	TGTGCCAGCAGCCCCGCGAACACCGGGGAGCTGTTTTTT
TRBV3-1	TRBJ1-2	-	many	CASSQGGIYGYTF	TGTGCCAGCAGCCAAGGGGGGATCTATGGCTACACCTTC
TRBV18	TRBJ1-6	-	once	CASSLDEGMHSPLHF	TGTGCCAGCTCCCTTGATGAGGGGATGCATTCACCCCTCCACTTT
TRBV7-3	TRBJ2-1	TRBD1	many	CASSSTGGEQFF	TGTGCCAGCAGCTCCACAGGGGGTGAGCAGTTCTTC
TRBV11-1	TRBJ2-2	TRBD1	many	CASSWGTGANTGELFF	TGTGCCAGCAGCTGGGGGACAGGGGCGAACACCGGGGAGCTGTTTTTT
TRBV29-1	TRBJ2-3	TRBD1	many	CSGRQGTDTQYF	TGCAGCGGTAGACAGGGAACAGATACGCAGTATTTT
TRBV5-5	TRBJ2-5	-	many	CASSSPRGLETQYF	TGTGCCAGCAGCTCGCCCCGGGGGCTGGAGACCCAGTACTTC
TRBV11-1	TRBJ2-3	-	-	CASRRDITDTQYF	TGTGCCAGCCGACGGGATATTACAGATACGCAGTATTTT
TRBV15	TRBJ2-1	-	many	CATSSPGTLNEQFF	TGTGCCACCAGCAGCCCCGGGACTCTCAATGAGCAGTTCTTC
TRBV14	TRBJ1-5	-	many	CASSQGAGPQHF	TGTGCCAGCAGCCAAGGGGCCGGCCCCCAGCATTTT
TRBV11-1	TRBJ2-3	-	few	CASSQPGGTATDTQYF	TGTGCCAGCAGCCAACCAGGCGGGACAGCCACAGATACGCAGTATTTT
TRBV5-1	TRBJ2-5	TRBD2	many	CASSSGLAGVRQETQYF	TGCGCCAGCAGCTCGGGACTAGCGGGAGTGAGGCAAGAGACCCAGTACTTC
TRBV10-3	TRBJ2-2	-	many	CAISEGGTTNTGELFF	TGTGCCATCAGTGAGGGAGGGACAACGAACACCGGGGAGCTGTTTTTT
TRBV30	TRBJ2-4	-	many	CACNTGPNIQYF	TGTGCCTGCAACACAGGCCCAAACATTCAGTACTTC
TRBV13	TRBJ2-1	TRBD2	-	CASSLGLVYELHYNEQFF	TGTGCCAGCAGCCTGGGACTAGTTTATGAGCTCCACTACAATGAGCAGTTCTTC
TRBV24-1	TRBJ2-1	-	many	CATSDRTGSSYNEQFF	TGTGCCACCAGTGATCGTACAGGGAGCTCCTACAATGAGCAGTTCTTC
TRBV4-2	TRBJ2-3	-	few	CASSQDRTDTQYF	TGTGCCAGCAGCCAAGATCGAACAGATACGCAGTATTTT